This passage covers 22 T cell receptor beta chains from one sample sequenced in a study of T-cell reconstitution after alpha-beta-depleted transplantation in children. Library preparation (for TCRbeta) was performed with unique molecular identifiers. TCRdb used MiXCR to reprocess the PCR reads, holding one entry per CDR3 protein. Among some 490,000 distinct CDR3 sequences listed, around 12% were seen once. Source: PBMCs from the stem cell graft donor, taken from the stem cell graft. These receptors came from a human donor who donated a stem cell graft to a child with combined immunodeficiency.

This clonotype was detected many times. The J gene is TRBJ2-1, the V gene TRBV7-8; D is possibly TRBD2 (6 bases). The CDR3 spans 13 residues. Trimming took 2 bases from V and 9 from J, leaving 11 bases between them. Germline V gene sequence: CDR1 SGHVS, CDR2 FQNEAQ. CDR3: CASSLLSSAEQFF. The CDR3 region has the DNA TGTGCCAGCAGCTTACTTTCTAGCGCTGAGCAGTTCTTC. Combining the CDR3 with reference TRBV7-8 and TRBJ2-1 gives the whole variable domain GAGVSQSPRYKVAKRGQDVALRCDPISGHVSLFWYQQALGQGPEFLTYFQNEAQLDKSGLPSDRFFAERPEGSVSTLKIQRTQQEDSAVYLCASSLLSSAEQFFGPGTRLTVL.

This clonotype was seen a handful of times. This sequence joins TRBV20-1 and TRBJ2-1; 10 positions match TRBD2. The V and J ends lost 0 bases and 7 bases, in that order; junction bases with no gene match: 6. The CDR3 has 15 amino acids. Germline V gene sequence: CDR1 DFQATT, CDR2 SNEGSKA (reference sequence). CDR3 DNA sequence: TGCAGTGCTAGAGAAGCGGGAGGGCCTCAGAATGAGCAGTTCTTC. Translating it yields CSAREAGGPQNEQFF.

The gene calls are TRBV2 and TRBJ2-7; TRBD2 is a possible D gene (6 bases). Germline loops: CDR1 SNHLY, CDR2 FYNNEI. Trimming shortened V by 8 bases and J by 3 bases, and 17 bases separated the two germline ends. The CDR3 is 14 residues long. The CDR3 spells CASHRGSGFYEQYF. The CDR3 DNA follows: TGTGCCAGCCACCGGGGGTCCGGATTCTACGAGCAGTACTTC.

The genes are TRBV19 and TRBJ1-1, with a weak D call TRBD1 (5 bases). The CDR3 covers 12 residues. Trimming shortened V by 7 bases and J by 6 bases, and 12 bases separated the two germline ends. CDR1 and CDR2 from the germline V gene are LNHDA and SQIVND (reference sequence). CDR3 loop: CASMGRVSEAFF. The DNA for the CDR3 is TGTGCCAGTATGGGGCGAGTCTCTGAAGCTTTCTTT.

This clonotype was recorded at least ten times. This rearrangement joins TRBV7-6 to TRBJ2-3; TRBD2 matches 8 bases. From germline, CDR1 is SGHVS and CDR2 FNYEAQ. Trimming removed 3 bases from V and 1 base from J; junction bases left unmatched: 9. The CDR3 is 17 amino acids. The CDR3 reads CASSFQPGGPGTDTQYF. The CDR3 DNA follows: TGTGCCAGCAGCTTTCAACCGGGAGGGCCGGGCACAGATACGCAGTATTTT.

This clonotype came up many times. V and J are TRBV4-1 and TRBJ2-2, with D unresolved. The CDR3 is made up of 15 amino acids. Germline V gene lookup returns CDR1 MGHRA and CDR2 YSYEKL. The V end lost 0 bases, the J end lost 0 bases, and 5 bases lay between the germline ends. The CDR3 loop is CASSQDSTNTGELFF. The CDR3 coding sequence is TGCGCCAGCAGCCAAGATTCGACGAACACCGGGGAGCTGTTTTTT.

This clonotype was seen more than once but under ten times. V and J are TRBV11-2 and TRBJ1-2; D is ambiguous. The ends were cut back, 5 bases at V and 6 bases at J, with 25 bases in the middle. The CDR3 runs to 17 residues. Looked up from germline, CDR1 is SGHAT and CDR2 is FQNNGV. The CDR3 sequence: CASSQDRLPEALDGYTF. The CDR3 bases are TGTGCCAGCAGCCAAGATCGCCTCCCTGAGGCCCTTGATGGCTACACCTTC.

This sequence joins TRBV5-6 and TRBJ1-2; 9 nucleotides align to TRBD1. Germline V lookup: CDR1 SGHDT, CDR2 YYEEEE. V trimming: 3 bases; J trimming: 8 bases; junction bases outside the gene matches: 8. The CDR3 extends over 14 amino acids. CDR3 coding DNA: TGTGCCAGCAGCTCAATACAGGGGGCGTGGGGCTACACCTTC. Amino acids: CASSSIQGAWGYTF.

This clonotype was counted ten times or more. A read error may produce the germline difference seen at one junction end. The chain carries TRBV5-5 and TRBJ2-3; the match to TRBD2 covers 8 bases. The CDR3 has 17 residues. Germline-derived CDR1 and CDR2 are SGHKS and YYEKEE (reference sequence). CDR3 loop: CASSRPPTSVYTDTRYF. CDR3 sequence (DNA): TGTGCCAGCAGCCGCCCACCGACTAGCGTCTACACAGATACGCGGTATTTT.

This clonotype has a count of ten or more. This chain links TRBV12-3 or TRBV12-4 with TRBJ2-4; no clear D. The V gene lost 6 bases and the J gene lost 0 bases, with 9 bases spanning the gap. The CDR3 is 14 amino acids. The CDR3 DNA reads as TGTGCCAGCAGCTCCCGAAGAGCCAAAAACATTCAGTACTTC. As protein: CASSSRRAKNIQYF.

CDR3: CASSFWDYEQFF. CDR3 sequence (DNA): TGTGCCAGCAGCTTCTGGGACTATGAGCAGTTCTTC. The rearrangement links TRBV7-9 to TRBJ2-1; TRBD2 might be the D (6 bases). Trimming cost V 3 bases and J 8 bases, with 8 bases left between them. This CDR3 has 12 residues. Germline V lookup: CDR1 SEHNR, CDR2 FQNEAQ (reference sequence).

The chain carries TRBV4-2 and TRBJ2-5; D gene uncertain. Germline loops: CDR1 LGHNA, CDR2 YNFKEQ. CDR3 length: 17 amino acids. V lost 0 bases, J lost 0 bases, and 14 bases lay in between. The CDR3 loop is CASSQDGSRFDQETQYF. CDR3 nucleotides: TGTGCCAGCAGCCAAGATGGGTCGCGGTTCGACCAAGAGACCCAGTACTTC.

In this sample, this clonotype turned up many times. This rearrangement joins TRBV7-2 to TRBJ2-1; 7 nucleotides align to TRBD2. V lost 1 base to trimming and J lost 6 bases; unmatched junction nucleotides: 3. CDR3 length: 14 amino acids. Germline assignment: CDR1 SGHTA and CDR2 FQGNSA. CDR3 loop: CASSLGLAVNEQFF. The CDR3 coding sequence is TGTGCCAGCAGCTTAGGGCTAGCGGTCAATGAGCAGTTCTTC. The entire variable domain, with the rest obtained from reference TRBV7-2 and TRBJ2-1, is as follows: GAGVSQSPSNKVTEKGKDVELRCDPISGHTALYWYRQSLGQGLEFLIYFQGNSAPDKSGLPSDRFSAERTGGSVSTLTIQRTQQEDSAVYLCASSLGLAVNEQFFGPGTRLTVL.

This clonotype was counted ten times or more. The gene calls are TRBV18 and TRBJ2-3; no reliable D call. Trimming stripped 3 bases from V and 2 bases from J, with 12 bases between. Germline loops: CDR1 KGHSH, CDR2 LQKENI. This CDR3 is built from 15 residues. The CDR3 DNA reads TGTGCCAGCTCACCGTGTGCAAATACCACAGATACGCAGTATTTT. Protein product: CASSPCANTTDTQYF.

This chain uses TRBV2 with TRBJ2-3; D is unclear. The germline V gene encodes CDR1 SNHLY and CDR2 FYNNEI. Trimming removed 4 bases at V and 0 bases at J, with 14 bases between. The CDR3 covers 16 residues. The CDR3 is CASSAHTLPSTDTQYF. The CDR3 coding sequence is TGTGCCAGCAGTGCTCACACTCTGCCAAGCACAGATACGCAGTATTTT.

The chain is built from TRBV11-2 and TRBJ2-6, with 9 nucleotides matching TRBD1. CDR1 SGHAT and CDR2 FQNNGV come from the germline V gene. The CDR3 runs 18 residues. The V segment lost 2 bases and the J segment 2 bases; nucleotides outside the gene matches: 7. The CDR3 coding sequence is TGTGCCAGCAGCTTATGGGGACAGGGTGGACCTGGGGCCAACGTCCTGACTTTC. The encoded protein is CASSLWGQGGPGANVLTF.

As for this clonotype: At one end the junction does not follow the germline gene, possibly because of a read error. The chain links TRBV7-9 to TRBJ2-7, with D maybe TRBD2 (5 bases). The length of the CDR3 is 14 residues. The germline CDR1 and CDR2 sequences are SEHNR and FQNEAQ (reference sequence). CDR3 nucleotides: TGTGCCAGCAGCTTAGGAGGGTTATCCTCCGAGCAGTACTTC. Protein sequence: CASSLGGLSSEQYF.

This clonotype was detected ten times or more. The CDR3 protein is CASSPRDSDTDTQYF. The DNA of the CDR3 is TGTGCCAGCAGTCCGCGGGACAGTGACACAGATACGCAGTATTTT. The chain joins TRBV6-1 to TRBJ2-3, with D tentatively TRBD1 (7 bases). Germline values: CDR1 MNHNS, CDR2 SASEGT. CDR3 length: 15 residues. The V end was cut by 5 bases, the J end by 2 bases, with 14 bases between.

The chain has TRBV10-2 and TRBJ2-5; no definite D call. Looked up from germline, CDR1 is WSHSY and CDR2 is SAAADI. The V gene lost 1 base and the J gene lost 8 bases, with 11 bases spanning the gap. The CDR3 loop spans 13 amino acids. In DNA form, the CDR3 reads TGCGCCAGCAGTGAGTACGGGCGGAACACCCAGTACTTC. This translates into CASSEYGRNTQYF.

This clonotype showed up just a few times. V gene TRBV12-3 or TRBV12-4 combines with J gene TRBJ1-1, with D possibly matching TRBD1 (6 bases). The V end was cut by 1 base, the J end by 3 bases, with 12 bases between. CDR3 length equals 15 residues. The CDR3 DNA reads as TGTGCCAGCAGTTTAGTACGGGGGGCGGACACTGAAGCTTTCTTT. It is translated as CASSLVRGADTEAFF.

The chain combines TRBV29-1 with TRBJ1-2; tentatively, D is TRBD1 (5 bases). Between the trimmed V and J ends, which lost 3 bases and 4 bases, there was a span of 12 bases. Germline values: CDR1 SQVTM, CDR2 ANQGSEA. This CDR3 is built from 13 residues. CDR3 nucleotide sequence: TGCAGCGTTGATGGGGGGGGATCCTATGGCTACACCTTC. Encoded protein: CSVDGGGSYGYTF.

This clonotype turned up a few times. The chain links TRBV28 to TRBJ1-5; D ambiguous. The ends were cut back, 1 base at V and 5 bases at J, with 6 bases in the middle. The CDR3 is made up of 13 amino acids. Germline V gives CDR1 MDHEN, CDR2 SYDVKM. CDR3 residues: CASSLLSYQPQHF. CDR3 nucleotides: TGTGCCAGCAGTTTATTGTCCTATCAGCCCCAGCATTTT.